This T cell receptor (beta chain) was obtained from a study of follicular helper T cells after annual influenza vaccination. TCRB was sequenced at Survey level resolution. Measured with immunoSEQ multiplex PCR; TCRdb has only the in-frame clones, and not every one. The sample gives 5,000 to 7,500 clones, 80% to 85% of which show up once; roughly 0.49% is in the top ten. Study observations and caveats: Day 7 ICOS+CD38+ clones were most often found later in ICOS-CD38- cTfh cells.

To note about this clone: Its antigen is undetermined.

Time point of the sample: 2015-2016 season, 7 days after influenza vaccination. Before and after seasonal inactivated influenza vaccination, adults gave blood for sorting CD4 subsets for sequencing. This specimen consisted of CXCR5- memory CD4+ T cells sorted from blood, obtained 7 days after influenza vaccination. The sequence was obtained from an adult who received the influenza vaccine.

CDR3 amino acids: CASSQDPGDGYTF. The CDR3, as DNA: TGTGCCAGCAGCCAAGACCCTGGCGATGGCTACACCTTC. The chain carries TRBV4-2 and TRBJ1-2, with D unclear. CDR1 and CDR2 from the germline V gene are LGHNA and YNFKEQ. Trimming removed 0 bases from V and 6 bases from J, with 8 bases in between. This CDR3 is built from 13 residues.